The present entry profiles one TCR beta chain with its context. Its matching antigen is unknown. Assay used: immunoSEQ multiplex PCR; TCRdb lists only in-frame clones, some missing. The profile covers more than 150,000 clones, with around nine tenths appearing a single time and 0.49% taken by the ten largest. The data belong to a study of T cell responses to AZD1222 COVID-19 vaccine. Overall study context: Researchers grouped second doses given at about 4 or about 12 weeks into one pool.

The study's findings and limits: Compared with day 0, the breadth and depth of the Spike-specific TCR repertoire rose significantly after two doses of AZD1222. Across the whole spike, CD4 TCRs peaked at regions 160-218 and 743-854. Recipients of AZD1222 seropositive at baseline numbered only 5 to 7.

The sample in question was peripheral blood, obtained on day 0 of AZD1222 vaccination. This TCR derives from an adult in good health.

CDR3 residues: CAWSVLGGNSPLHF. CDR3 DNA sequence: TGTGCCTGGAGTGTACTCGGCGGGAATTCACCCCTCCACTTT. The chain links TRBV30 to TRBJ1-6, with D unresolved. Germline values: CDR1 GTSNPN, CDR2 SVGIG (reference sequence). This CDR3 comprises 14 residues. Between the trimmed V and J ends, which lost 0 bases and 7 bases, there was a span of 10 bases.